This entry describes one TCR beta chain. No cognate antigen has been identified for it. Base qualities are not recorded, but no much larger clone differs from it by a single base. This specimen belongs to a study of glioma-infiltrating T cells after dendritic cell vaccination (dated by TCRdb to about 2016). Regarding the study in general: Of the approximately 15 glioblastoma patients in the cohort, all drawn from Phase I and II dendritic cell vaccination trials, 9 were newly diagnosed and 6 had recurrent disease. Autologous tumor lysate-pulsed dendritic cell vaccination was administered to the patients between about 2002 and 2012. The vaccine consisted of monocyte-derived dendritic cells cultured less than 9 days with IL-4 and GM-CSF, then pulsed overnight with autologous tumor lysate. Survival after dendritic cell vaccination was correlated with TCR sequencing metrics such as TIL content and the overlap between tumor and blood repertoires. Three intradermal dendritic cell vaccine injections were administered to patients at biweekly intervals in the arm below the axilla. In glioblastoma patients vaccinated with dendritic cells, deep sequencing of TCR beta CDR3 regions served to measure the amount of tumor-infiltrating lymphocytes and to compare repertoires between tumor and blood. General findings and caveats noted by the study authors: No direct relationship between TCR clonality and survival was found, suggesting a diverse polyclonal response may matter. The three-group TCR overlap response model was characterized as speculative, and prospective validation of the model was stated to be required. After dendritic cell vaccination, a higher estimated pretreatment TIL content predicted longer time to progression and overall survival. The cohort was small and heterogeneous, few patients had complete blood and tumor sets, and even fewer had initial-recurrent tumor pairs.

To be selected, patients needed enough residual fresh-frozen tumor tissue and more than two years of available survival data. Molecular status otherwise varied across the glioblastoma patients, but none of them carried an isocitrate dehydrogenase mutation. PBMC were collected before vaccination, two weeks after the third vaccination, and at tumor progression if progression occurred. The Qiagen DNeasy Blood extraction Kit was used to extract genomic DNA. The immunoSEQ assay amplified TCRB CDR3 regions from around 2 micrograms of genomic DNA, or from all available DNA when less than that amount was available. For multiplex PCR, 60 forward primers for TCR V beta segments and 13 reverse primers for J beta segments were used. Synthetic control templates were spiked into each sample at limiting dilution to estimate reads per starting template. The Illumina HiSeq System generated 87 bp sequencing reads. Under the source paper's analysis protocol: PCR and sequencing errors were removed by merging closely related sequences with a nearest neighbor algorithm. TCR overlap was defined as the percentage of unique tumor TCR beta sequences that were also present in the same patient's peripheral blood. TCRdb holds this immuneACCESS table with in-frame rearrangements only. Some clones are missing; in checked studies, unresolved V genes explain under half, and the rest has no known cause. The V and J calls and the clone size are those of that table, but D and trimming were determined from the DNA. Recorded for this sample are 65,000 to 90,000 clones; over 75% of them occurred a single time. The top ten hold roughly 2% of the sample.

This clonotype originated in a human donor with glioblastoma. The sequencing here drew on blood, taken before dendritic cell vaccination.

The nucleotide sequence is TGTGCCAGCAGCTTATATCCGCGGGGGCCGACCGGGGAGCTGTTTTTT. The translation is CASSLYPRGPTGELFF. Recombination connected TRBV7-2 to TRBJ2-2, and the D gene may be TRBD2, 7 bases matching. Reading the germline V gene gives CDR1 SGHTA and CDR2 FQGNSA. The junction shows trimming of 2 bases on V and 5 bases on J, plus 15 bases between the germline ends. From the cysteine up to the phenylalanine, the CDR3 has a length of 16 residues. The kept DNA is CDR3 alone, 48 bases in frame from the first base.